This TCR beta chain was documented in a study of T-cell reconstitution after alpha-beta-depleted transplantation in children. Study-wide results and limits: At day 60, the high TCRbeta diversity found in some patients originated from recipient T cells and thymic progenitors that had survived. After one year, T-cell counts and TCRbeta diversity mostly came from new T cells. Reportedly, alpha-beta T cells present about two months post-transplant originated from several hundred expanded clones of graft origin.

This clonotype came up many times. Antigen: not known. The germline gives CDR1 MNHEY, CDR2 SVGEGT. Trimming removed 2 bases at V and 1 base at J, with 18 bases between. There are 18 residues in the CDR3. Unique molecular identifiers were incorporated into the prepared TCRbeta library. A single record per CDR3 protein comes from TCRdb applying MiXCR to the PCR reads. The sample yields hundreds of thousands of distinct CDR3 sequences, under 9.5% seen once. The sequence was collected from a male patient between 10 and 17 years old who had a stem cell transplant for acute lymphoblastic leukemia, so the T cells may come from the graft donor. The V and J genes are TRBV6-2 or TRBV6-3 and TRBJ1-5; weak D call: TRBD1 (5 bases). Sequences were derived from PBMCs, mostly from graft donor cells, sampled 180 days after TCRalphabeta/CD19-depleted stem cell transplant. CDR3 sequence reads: CASSYGGRQTGSNQPQHF. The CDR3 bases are TGTGCCAGCAGTTACGGCGGGAGACAGACCGGCAGCAATCAGCCCCAGCATTTT.